The 21 T cell receptor beta chains below were found in one sample sequenced in a study of Ad26.COV2.S vaccination and SARS-CoV-2 variants. Treatment specified: around 19 received Ad26.COV2.S at low or high dose, single or two shots; 5 received placebo; per-sample allocation not given. Collection of the samples took place on day 63 after the first injection of vaccine or placebo. Libraries were prepared by immunoSEQ multiplex PCR; TCRdb keeps only in-frame clonotypes and omits some of them. The profile shows around 240,000 clones, 70% to 90% of them singletons. The specimen was peripheral blood, collected in a trial of Ad26.COV2.S vaccine versus placebo. These receptors originate from a person aged 18-60 years who received the Ad26.COV2.S COVID-19 vaccine or a placebo.

V is TRBV19 and J is TRBJ2-7, with a weak D call TRBD1 (5 bases). The germline gives CDR1 LNHDA, CDR2 SQIVND (reference sequence). Trimming removed 7 bases from V and 4 bases from J, with 17 bases in between. This CDR3 has 14 amino acids. The CDR3 region is CASKVRAGLYEQYF. The CDR3 coding sequence is TGTGCCAGTAAGGTTCGGGCAGGGCTGTACGAGCAGTACTTC.

The CDR3 region has the DNA TGTGCCAGCACCACGCTCCGAGGACAGGACACTGAAGCTTTCTTT. Translation gives CASTTLRGQDTEAFF. The chain employs TRBV11-2 and TRBJ1-1; 7 positions match TRBD1. The ends lost 7 bases at V and 3 bases at J; junction bases unmatched: 11. In germline, CDR1 is SGHAT, CDR2 FQNNGV. CDR3 length: 15 amino acids. The full variable domain, rest sourced from reference TRBV11-2 and TRBJ1-1, is EAGVAQSPRYKIIEKRQSVAFWCNPISGHATLYWYQQILGQGPKLLIQFQNNGVVDDSQLPKDRFSAERLKGVDSTLKIQPAKLEDSAVYLCASTTLRGQDTEAFFGQGTRLTVV.

The chain is built from TRBV7-3 and TRBJ2-1; the match to TRBD2 covers 13 bases. The germline gives CDR1 SGHTA, CDR2 FQGTGA. V shed 5 bases, J shed 7 bases, and the junction held 5 bases outside the gene matches. CDR3 size: 15 residues. Written as DNA, the CDR3 is TGTGCCAGCAGCCAACTAGCGGGAGGGCCAAATGAGCAGTTCTTC. Protein product: CASSQLAGGPNEQFF.

In its sample, this clone was seen many times. The chain employs TRBV6-2 or TRBV6-3 and TRBJ1-6, with D perhaps TRBD1 (6 bases). Trimming removed 3 bases at V and 8 bases at J, with 11 bases between. The CDR3 is made up of 14 amino acids. The V gene's germline CDR1 is MNHEY and CDR2 SVGEGT. In nucleotides, the CDR3 is TGTGCCAGCAGTTATCCGGGGGCTGATTCACCCCTCCACTTT. Protein sequence: CASSYPGADSPLHF.

The V gene is TRBV9, the J gene TRBJ1-4, with D possibly TRBD1 on 5 matching bases. V was clipped by 5 bases and J by 7 bases, with 12 bases between them. The CDR3 spans 13 residues. Per the germline V gene, CDR1 is SGDLS and CDR2 is YYNGEE. The CDR3 region has the DNA TGTGCCAGCAGTTCGGACACCGGTGAAAAACTGTTTTTT. Amino acids: CASSSDTGEKLFF.

The rearrangement joins TRBV11-3 to TRBJ2-3, with D perhaps matching TRBD1 (5 bases). Per the germline V gene, CDR1 is SGHNT and CDR2 is YENEEA. Trimming removed 3 bases at V and 2 bases at J, with 6 bases between. The CDR3 extends over 13 amino acids. The CDR3: CASSLDNTDTQYF. The CDR3 DNA follows: TGTGCCAGCAGCTTGGACAACACAGATACGCAGTATTTT.

The CDR3 region is CASSPTHQRGHPGAQYF. As DNA, the CDR3 is TGCGCCAGCAGCCCTACCCATCAGCGGGGGCATCCAGGGGCCCAGTACTTC. The chain couples TRBV4-3 to TRBJ2-5; 8 bases fit TRBD2. Germline CDR1 and CDR2: LGHNA and YSLEER. This CDR3 region has 17 residues. The V gene end was trimmed by 4 bases and the J gene end by 9 bases; junction bases not matched to a gene: 19.

The genes are TRBV6-5 and TRBJ1-1; D is uncertain. The CDR3 sequence is 13 residues long. Germline V gene sequence: CDR1 MNHEY, CDR2 SVGAGI. V lost 2 bases, J lost 3 bases, and 7 bases lay in between. DNA for the CDR3: TGTGCCAGCAGTTACCCCGGGGACACTGAAGCTTTCTTT. It encodes CASSYPGDTEAFF.

The genes are TRBV10-2 and TRBJ2-1; D perhaps matches TRBD1 (5 bases). The CDR3 runs to 16 residues. Trimming removed 3 bases from V and 4 bases from J, with 16 bases in between. CDR1 is WSHSY, CDR2 SAAADI, per germline. In DNA form, the CDR3 reads TGCGCCAGCAGTGAACAGGTCTTGCGGAGTTACAATGAGCAGTTCTTC. Amino acids: CASSEQVLRSYNEQFF.

This chain uses TRBV15 with TRBJ1-3; 7 positions agree with TRBD1. V shed 5 bases, J shed 0 bases, and the junction held 13 bases outside the gene matches. Germline V gene lookup returns CDR1 LNHNV and CDR2 YYDKDF (reference sequence). The CDR3 sequence is 18 residues long. The CDR3 protein is CATSPHPPGGSSGNTIYF. The CDR3, as DNA: TGTGCCACCAGCCCCCACCCCCCAGGGGGTAGCTCTGGAAACACCATATATTTT.

The chain is built from TRBV6-1 and TRBJ1-5, with D hard to call. V was pared by 1 base and J by 0 bases, with 10 bases between. CDR3 length equals 16 residues. Germline lookup yields CDR1 MNHNS and CDR2 SASEGT. The CDR3 nucleotides are TGTGCCAGCAGTGAAGGTCCCAGCCATAGCAATCAGCCCCAGCATTTT. This encodes CASSEGPSHSNQPQHF.

The chain couples TRBV7-3 to TRBJ2-1; no clear D. Germline V gene data show CDR1 as SGHTA and CDR2 as FQGTGA. V shed 3 bases and J shed 6 bases, with 9 bases lying between them. CDR3 length equals 13 residues. The CDR3 DNA follows: TGTGCCAGCAGCTTGGGGTCGGCCAATGAGCAGTTCTTC. Translated: CASSLGSANEQFF.

The J gene is TRBJ1-2, the V gene TRBV5-5; D may be TRBD1 (5 bases). Trimming cost V 6 bases and J 5 bases, with 17 bases left between them. CDR3 length: 14 residues. The germline CDR1 and CDR2 sequences are SGHKS and YYEKEE (reference sequence). The CDR3 nucleotides read TGTGCCAGCACCGCTGAGGGGCTTGGATATGGCTACACCTTC. Its translation: CASTAEGLGYGYTF.

The J gene is TRBJ2-3, the V gene TRBV7-9, with D tentatively TRBD1 (6 bases). V gave up 1 base and J gave up 9 bases, with 8 bases separating them. The germline V gene has CDR1 SEHNR and CDR2 FQNEAQ (reference sequence). The CDR3 covers 12 residues. The CDR3 region has the DNA TGTGCCAGCAGCTTAGAACAGGGCACGCAGTATTTT. Its translation: CASSLEQGTQYF.

The rearrangement joins TRBV7-2 to TRBJ1-6; no clear D. This CDR3 spans 14 amino acids. V lost 1 base to trimming and J lost 6 bases, with 7 bases between them. CDR1 and CDR2 from the germline V gene are SGHTA and FQGNSA. The DNA of the CDR3 is TGTGCCAGCAGCTTAGGGATGAGTAATTCACCCCTCCACTTT. This sequence encodes CASSLGMSNSPLHF.

The chain couples TRBV19 to TRBJ1-1; the D is unclear. Trimming stripped 3 bases from V and 1 base from J, with 3 bases between. CDR3 size: 12 residues. Germline V gene sequence: CDR1 LNHDA, CDR2 SQIVND (reference sequence). The CDR3 here is CASSISNTEAFF. CDR3 bases: TGTGCCAGTAGTATTTCGAACACTGAAGCTTTCTTT.

The chain couples TRBV5-8 to TRBJ2-3; D is undetermined. V lost 5 bases to trimming and J lost 8 bases, with 12 bases between them. This CDR3 has 12 residues. Germline values: CDR1 SGHTS, CDR2 YDEGEE. The CDR3 DNA follows: TGTGCCAGCAGACAAGACATTATTACGCAGTATTTT. This sequence encodes CASRQDIITQYF.

The chain employs TRBV7-2 and TRBJ2-3, with D hard to call. In germline, CDR1 is SGHTA, CDR2 FQGNSA. V was trimmed by 4 bases and J by 4 bases, leaving 12 bases between them. This CDR3 region has 14 residues. The CDR3 sequence: CASSSRWGADTQYF. Here the CDR3 DNA reads TGTGCCAGCAGCTCCCGGTGGGGTGCAGATACGCAGTATTTT.

This clone has more than one count but fewer than ten. J is TRBJ2-5 and V is TRBV7-9; D is ambiguous. Germline CDR1 and CDR2: SEHNR and FQNEAQ (reference sequence). The CDR3 loop spans 11 amino acids. The germline V and J ends were trimmed by 6 bases and 2 bases, with 4 bases remaining between them. CDR3 sequence: CASRGQETQYF. CDR3 DNA sequence: TGTGCCAGCAGGGGGCAAGAGACCCAGTACTTC.

This sequence joins TRBV20-1 and TRBJ2-5, with 11 nucleotides matching TRBD2. The J segment lost 5 bases and the V segment lost 3 bases, leaving 8 bases of the junction unmatched. From germline, CDR1 is DFQATT and CDR2 SNEGSKA (reference sequence). There are 15 residues in the CDR3. CDR3 sequence: CSASSPSGRRETQYF. CDR3 nucleotides: TGCAGTGCTAGTAGTCCTAGCGGGAGGAGGGAGACCCAGTACTTC.

This chain links TRBV14 with TRBJ1-1; a weak D match, TRBD1 (5 bases). The CDR3 contains 13 residues. V was cut by 8 bases and J by 2 bases, with 12 bases left in between. Germline-derived CDR1 and CDR2 are SGHDN and FVKESK. The CDR3 nucleotides are TGTGCCAGCGGCAGGGATATCAACACTGAAGCTTTCTTT. This sequence encodes CASGRDINTEAFF.